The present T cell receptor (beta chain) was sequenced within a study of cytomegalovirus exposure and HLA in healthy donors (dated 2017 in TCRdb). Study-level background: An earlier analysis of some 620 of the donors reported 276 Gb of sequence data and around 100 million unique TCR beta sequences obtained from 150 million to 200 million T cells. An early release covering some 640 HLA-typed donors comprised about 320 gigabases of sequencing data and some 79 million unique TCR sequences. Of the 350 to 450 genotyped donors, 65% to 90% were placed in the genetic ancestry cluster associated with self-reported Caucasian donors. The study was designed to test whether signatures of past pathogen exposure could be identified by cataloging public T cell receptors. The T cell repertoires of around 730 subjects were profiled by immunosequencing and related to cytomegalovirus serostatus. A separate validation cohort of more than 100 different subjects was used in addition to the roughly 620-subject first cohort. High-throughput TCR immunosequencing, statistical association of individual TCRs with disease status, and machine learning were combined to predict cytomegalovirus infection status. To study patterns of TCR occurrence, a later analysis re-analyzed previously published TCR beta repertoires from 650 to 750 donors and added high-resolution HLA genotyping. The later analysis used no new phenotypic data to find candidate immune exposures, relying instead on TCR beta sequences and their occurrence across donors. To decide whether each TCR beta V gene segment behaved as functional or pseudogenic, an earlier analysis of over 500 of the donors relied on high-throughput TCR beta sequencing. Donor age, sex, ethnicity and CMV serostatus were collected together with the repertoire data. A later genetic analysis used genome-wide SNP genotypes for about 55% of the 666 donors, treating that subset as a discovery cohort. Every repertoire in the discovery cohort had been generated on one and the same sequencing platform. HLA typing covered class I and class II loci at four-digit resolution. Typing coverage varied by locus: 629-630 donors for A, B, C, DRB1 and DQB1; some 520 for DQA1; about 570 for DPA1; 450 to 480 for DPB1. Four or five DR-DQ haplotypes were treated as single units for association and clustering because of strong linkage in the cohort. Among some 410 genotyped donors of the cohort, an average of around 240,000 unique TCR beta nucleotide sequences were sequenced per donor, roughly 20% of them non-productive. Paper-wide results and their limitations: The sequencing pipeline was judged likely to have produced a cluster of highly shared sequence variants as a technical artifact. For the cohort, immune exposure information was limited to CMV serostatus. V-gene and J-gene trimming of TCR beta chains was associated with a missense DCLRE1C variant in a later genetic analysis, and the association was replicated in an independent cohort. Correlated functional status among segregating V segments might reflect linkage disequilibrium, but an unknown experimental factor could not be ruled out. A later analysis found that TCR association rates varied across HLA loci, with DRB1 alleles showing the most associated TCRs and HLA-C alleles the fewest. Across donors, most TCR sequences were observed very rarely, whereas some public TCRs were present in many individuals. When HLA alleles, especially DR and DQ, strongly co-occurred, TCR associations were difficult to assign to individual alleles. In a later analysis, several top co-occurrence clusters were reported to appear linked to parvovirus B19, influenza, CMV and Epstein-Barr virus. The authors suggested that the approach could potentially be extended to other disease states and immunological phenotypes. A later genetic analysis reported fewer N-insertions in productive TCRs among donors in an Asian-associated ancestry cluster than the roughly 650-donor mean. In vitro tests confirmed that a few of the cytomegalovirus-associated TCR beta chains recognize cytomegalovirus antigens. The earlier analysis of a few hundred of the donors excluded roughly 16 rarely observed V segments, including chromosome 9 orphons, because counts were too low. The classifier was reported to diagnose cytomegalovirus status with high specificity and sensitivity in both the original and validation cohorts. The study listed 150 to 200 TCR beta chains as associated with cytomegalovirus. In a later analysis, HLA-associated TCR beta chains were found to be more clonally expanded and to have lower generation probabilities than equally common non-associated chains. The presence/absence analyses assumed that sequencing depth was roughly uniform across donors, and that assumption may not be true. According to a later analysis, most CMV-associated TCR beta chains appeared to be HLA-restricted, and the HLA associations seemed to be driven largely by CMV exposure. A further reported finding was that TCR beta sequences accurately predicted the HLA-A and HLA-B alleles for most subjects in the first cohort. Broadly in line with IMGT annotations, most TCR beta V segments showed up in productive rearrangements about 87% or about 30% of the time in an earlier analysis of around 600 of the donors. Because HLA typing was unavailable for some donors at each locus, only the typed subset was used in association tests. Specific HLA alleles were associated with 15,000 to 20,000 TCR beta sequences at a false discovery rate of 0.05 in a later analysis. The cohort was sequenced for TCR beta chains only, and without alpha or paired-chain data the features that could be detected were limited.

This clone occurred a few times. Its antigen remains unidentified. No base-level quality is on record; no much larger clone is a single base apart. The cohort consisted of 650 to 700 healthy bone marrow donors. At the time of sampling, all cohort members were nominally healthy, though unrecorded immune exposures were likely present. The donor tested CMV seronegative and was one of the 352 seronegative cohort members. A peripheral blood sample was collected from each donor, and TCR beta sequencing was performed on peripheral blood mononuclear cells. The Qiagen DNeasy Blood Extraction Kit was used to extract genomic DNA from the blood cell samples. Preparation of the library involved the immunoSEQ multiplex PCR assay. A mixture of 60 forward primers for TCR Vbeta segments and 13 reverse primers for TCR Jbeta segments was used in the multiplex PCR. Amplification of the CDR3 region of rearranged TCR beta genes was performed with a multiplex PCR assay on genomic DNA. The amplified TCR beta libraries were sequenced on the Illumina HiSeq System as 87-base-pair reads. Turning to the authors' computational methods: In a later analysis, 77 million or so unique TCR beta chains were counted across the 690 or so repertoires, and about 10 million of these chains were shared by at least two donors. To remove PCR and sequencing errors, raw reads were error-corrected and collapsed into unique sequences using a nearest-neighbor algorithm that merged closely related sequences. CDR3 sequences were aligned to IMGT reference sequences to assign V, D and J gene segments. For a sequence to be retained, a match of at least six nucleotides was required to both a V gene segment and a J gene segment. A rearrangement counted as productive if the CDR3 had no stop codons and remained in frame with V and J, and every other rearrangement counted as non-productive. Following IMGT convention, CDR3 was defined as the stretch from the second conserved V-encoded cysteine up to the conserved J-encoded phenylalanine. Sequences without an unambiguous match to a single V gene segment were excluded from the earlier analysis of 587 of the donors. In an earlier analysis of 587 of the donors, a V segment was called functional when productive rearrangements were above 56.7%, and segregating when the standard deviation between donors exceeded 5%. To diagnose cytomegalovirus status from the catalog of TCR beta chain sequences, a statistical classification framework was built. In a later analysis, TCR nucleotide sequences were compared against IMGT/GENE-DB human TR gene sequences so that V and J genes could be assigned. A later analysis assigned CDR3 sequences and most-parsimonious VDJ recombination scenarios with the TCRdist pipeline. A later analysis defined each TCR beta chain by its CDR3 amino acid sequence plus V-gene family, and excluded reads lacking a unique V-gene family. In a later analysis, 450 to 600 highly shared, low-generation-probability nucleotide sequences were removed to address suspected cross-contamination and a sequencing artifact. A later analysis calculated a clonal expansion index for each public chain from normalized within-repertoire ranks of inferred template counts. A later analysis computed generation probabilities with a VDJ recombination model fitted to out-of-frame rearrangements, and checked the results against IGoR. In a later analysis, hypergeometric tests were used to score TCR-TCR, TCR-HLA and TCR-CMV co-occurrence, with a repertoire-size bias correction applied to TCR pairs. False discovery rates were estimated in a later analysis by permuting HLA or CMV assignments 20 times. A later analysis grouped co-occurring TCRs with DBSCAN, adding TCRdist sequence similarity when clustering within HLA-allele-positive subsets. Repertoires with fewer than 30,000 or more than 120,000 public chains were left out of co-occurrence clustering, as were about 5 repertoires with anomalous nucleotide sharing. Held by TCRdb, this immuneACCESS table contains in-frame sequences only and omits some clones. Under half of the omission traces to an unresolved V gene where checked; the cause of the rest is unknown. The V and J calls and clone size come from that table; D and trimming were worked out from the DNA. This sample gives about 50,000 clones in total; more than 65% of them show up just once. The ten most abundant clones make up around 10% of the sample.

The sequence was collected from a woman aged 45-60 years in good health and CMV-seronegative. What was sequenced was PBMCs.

This receptor has the CDR3 CASSASGTGHSGNTIYF. The sequenced DNA: TGTGCCAGCAGCGCCTCAGGGACAGGGCACTCTGGAAACACCATATATTTT. Recombination connected TRBV9 to TRBJ1-3; a stretch of 9 junction bases matches TRBD1. V has 3 bases trimmed and J has 0 bases trimmed; junction bases matching no gene number 7. From the cysteine through the phenylalanine, the CDR3 covers 17 amino acids. The DNA shown is the 51-base CDR3, in frame from base 1. As encoded in the germline V gene, CDR1 is SGDLS while CDR2 is YYNGEE.